Below are 18 T cell receptor beta chains sequenced from a single sample in a study of shared clonotypes between healthy human individuals (dated by TCRdb to the early 2020s). Library construction relied on the immunoSEQ multiplex PCR assay. The clones in this table, taken by TCRdb from immuneACCESS, are in-frame only. Not every clone is retained; where verified, under half of the shortfall comes from an unresolved V gene, and the cause of the rest is unknown. The sample includes about a million clones, with less than 85% observed a single time. The ten largest clones take up roughly 1.5% of the sample. Input material: memory CD4+ T cells sorted from blood. The sample's cell subset or site label, in plain terms: CD45RA-negative fraction. These receptors all stem from a man between 18 and 35 years old in good health.

The chain has TRBV7-9 and TRBJ2-7; the match to TRBD1 covers 7 bases. The CDR3 has 15 residues. Germline trimming cut 5 bases from V and 1 base from J; bases unmatched to any gene: 8. In germline, CDR1 is SEHNR, CDR2 FQNEAQ (reference sequence). CDR3 coding DNA: TGTGCCAGCAGCCCCAGGACAGGTCTGTCCTACGAGCAGTACTTC. As protein: CASSPRTGLSYEQYF.

CDR3 residues: CASSNWGSSTDTQYF. The CDR3 region has the DNA TGTGCCAGCAGCAACTGGGGGAGTAGCACAGATACGCAGTATTTT. The V and J genes are TRBV5-6 and TRBJ2-3, with D perhaps TRBD1 or TRBD2 (5 bases each). The CDR3 has 15 residues. CDR1 is SGHDT and CDR2 is YYEEEE in the germline V gene. Trimming took off 4 bases at V and 0 bases at J, with 12 bases between the two ends.

This clone was detected only a few times. This chain connects TRBV10-3 to TRBJ2-2; no definite D call. CDR1 and CDR2 (germline): ENHRY, SYGVKD. Trimming pared 6 bases from V and 6 bases from J, leaving 8 bases between. The CDR3 covers 12 residues. The CDR3 spells CAIRLSAGELFF. In nucleotides, the CDR3 is TGTGCCATCAGGTTATCAGCCGGGGAGCTGTTTTTT.

A note on this clone: The sample contains more than one DNA sequence encoding this CDR3. The gene calls are TRBV18 and TRBJ2-7, with D unclear. With 3 bases removed from V and 2 bases from J, the gap between germline ends came to 5 bases. CDR1 KGHSH and CDR2 LQKENI come from the germline V gene. The CDR3 spans 12 residues. DNA of the CDR3: TGTGCCAGCTCACCCGGCACCTACGAGCAGTACTTC. It specifies CASSPGTYEQYF. Full variable domain (remainder filled in from reference TRBV18 and TRBJ2-7): NAGVMQNPRHLVRRRGQEARLRCSPMKGHSHVYWYRQLPEEGLKFMVYLQKENIIDESGMPKERFSAEFPKEGPSILRIQQVVRGDSAAYFCASSPGTYEQYFGPGTRLTVT.

This sequence joins TRBV18 and TRBJ2-5; D uncertain. Judging by the DNA end, TRBJ2-7 fits better; the J call may be wrong. The germline gives CDR1 KGHSH, CDR2 LQKENI. This CDR3 is built from 14 residues. CDR3 in amino acids: CASSPSLSSYEQYF. In nucleotides, the CDR3 is TGTGCCAGCTCACCTAGCCTAAGCTCCTACGAGCAGTACTTC.

The gene calls are TRBV7-2 and TRBJ1-4; the D gene is possibly TRBD1 (6 bases). CDR3 size: 16 residues. The V gene lost 6 bases and the J gene lost 5 bases, with 19 bases spanning the gap. CDR1 and CDR2 from the germline V gene are SGHTA and FQGNSA. This CDR3 is CASSLRPMTGNEKLFF. CDR3 bases: TGTGCCAGCAGTCTTCGACCCATGACAGGAAATGAAAAACTGTTTTTT. Drawing the rest from reference TRBV7-2 and TRBJ1-4, the complete variable domain is GAGVSQSPSNKVTEKGKDVELRCDPISGHTALYWYRQSLGQGLEFLIYFQGNSAPDKSGLPSDRFSAERTGGSVSTLTIQRTQQEDSAVYLCASSLRPMTGNEKLFFGSGTQLSVL.

The rearrangement links TRBV7-2 to TRBJ2-7, with D hard to call. Germline V CDR1 and CDR2: SGHTA, FQGNSA. The ends were cut back, 2 bases at V and 4 bases at J, with 12 bases in the middle. The length of the CDR3 is 14 residues. The DNA of the CDR3 is TGTGCCAGCAGCTTATCCGGCACCGAATACGAGCAGTACTTC. It specifies CASSLSGTEYEQYF.

The rearrangement uses TRBV6-1 and TRBJ1-1, with 7 bases lining up with TRBD1. Trimming cost V 7 bases and J 10 bases; bases outside gene matches: 6. Germline V CDR1 and CDR2: MNHNS, SASEGT. The CDR3 sequence is 11 residues long. This chain's CDR3 is CASKWTGSAFF. Here the CDR3 DNA reads TGTGCCAGCAAATGGACAGGCTCAGCTTTCTTT.

The V gene is TRBV18, the J gene TRBJ2-7, with TRBD1 matching over 12 bases. Per germline, CDR1 KGHSH and CDR2 LQKENI. The CDR3 extends over 14 amino acids. The V and J ends lost 3 bases and 5 bases, in that order; junction bases with no gene match: 2. This CDR3 reads CASSPGQGAHEQYF. The CDR3 coding sequence is TGTGCCAGCTCACCGGGACAGGGGGCCCACGAGCAGTACTTC.

CDR3 coding DNA: TGTGCCAGCAGTTACTCGGGGCAGGGAGTCCCCTATGGCTACACCTTC. It encodes CASSYSGQGVPYGYTF. V is TRBV6-5 and J is TRBJ1-2; tentatively, D is TRBD1 (5 bases). V shed 0 bases and J shed 4 bases, with 15 bases lying between them. This CDR3 is built from 16 residues. The V gene's germline CDR1 is MNHEY and CDR2 SVGAGI.

DNA of the CDR3: TGTGCCAGCTCACCACCGGCTAGGCAGAATGGAGGTACGCAGTATTTT. Amino acid sequence: CASSPPARQNGGTQYF. This chain connects TRBV18 to TRBJ2-3; D may be TRBD2 (5 bases). The ends were cut back, 0 bases at V and 8 bases at J, with 18 bases in the middle. This CDR3 contains 16 residues. Germline values: CDR1 KGHSH, CDR2 LQKENI.

The chain carries TRBV6-1 and TRBJ2-7, with D perhaps TRBD1 (6 bases). V dropped 5 bases and J dropped 5 bases, with 16 bases sitting between them. Germline assignment: CDR1 MNHNS and CDR2 SASEGT. This CDR3 has 14 residues. The CDR3 region has the DNA TGTGCCAGCAGTCGCCCCTTACAGGGCCACGAGCAGTACTTC. Translated, it gives CASSRPLQGHEQYF.

The chain couples TRBV9 to TRBJ2-3; a weak D match, TRBD2 (7 bases). Trimming took off 2 bases at V and 6 bases at J, with 16 bases between the two ends. The CDR3 consists of 15 residues. CDR1 is SGDLS and CDR2 is YYNGEE in the germline V gene. DNA of the CDR3: TGTGCCAGCAGCGTGGGGGGGCTTTTGTCGGATACGCAGTATTTT. It is translated as CASSVGGLLSDTQYF. Variable domain in full (rest from reference TRBV9 and TRBJ2-3): DSGVTQTPKHLITATGQRVTLRCSPRSGDLSVYWYQQSLDQGLQFLIQYYNGEERAKGNILERFSAQQFPDLHSELNLSSLELGDSALYFCASSVGGLLSDTQYFGPGTRLTVL.

The J gene is TRBJ1-3, the V gene TRBV7-9; tentative D call: TRBD1 (5 bases). The germline gives CDR1 SEHNR, CDR2 FQNEAQ (reference sequence). Trimming removed 5 bases at V and 1 base at J, with 15 bases between. There are 16 residues in the CDR3. The CDR3 loop reads CASSLSTVRSGNTIYF. The CDR3 nucleotides read TGTGCCAGCAGCCTCTCGACAGTCCGATCTGGAAACACCATATATTTT.

This clone was observed once. CDR3 amino acids: CASSTKIGTPLHF. In DNA, the CDR3 is TGTGCCAGCAGCACCAAGATCGGGACACCCCTCCACTTT. The chain uses TRBV7-2 and TRBJ1-6; D remains unclear. The CDR3 has 13 amino acids. The germline CDR1 and CDR2 sequences are SGHTA and FQGNSA. V dropped 5 bases and J dropped 11 bases, with 13 bases sitting between them.

This chain connects TRBV5-4 to TRBJ1-1, with TRBD1 matching 7 bases. CDR3 length equals 15 residues. Per the germline V gene, CDR1 is SGHNT and CDR2 is YYREEE (reference sequence). The trim removed 4 bases at V and 1 base at J, leaving 7 bases unmatched. The DNA of the CDR3 is TGTGCCAGCAGCGCACCGGGACAGAGGAACACTGAAGCTTTCTTT. Protein product: CASSAPGQRNTEAFF.

In this sample, this clone turned up a few times. The chain uses TRBV9 and TRBJ2-5, with 10 bases matching TRBD1. Germline values: CDR1 SGDLS, CDR2 YYNGEE. There are 16 residues in the CDR3. V was clipped by 2 bases and J by 2 bases; unmatched bases: 6. Here the CDR3 reads CASSVWGTGEQETQYF. Written as DNA, the CDR3 is TGTGCCAGCAGCGTGTGGGGGACAGGGGAACAAGAGACCCAGTACTTC.

The chain is built from TRBV18 and TRBJ2-1; D perhaps matches TRBD1 (5 bases). The CDR3 consists of 15 residues. The germline V and J ends were trimmed by 4 bases and 3 bases, with 13 bases remaining between them. The germline CDR1 and CDR2 sequences are KGHSH and LQKENI. The CDR3 region is CASSQAGLSYNEQFF. Here the CDR3 DNA reads TGTGCCAGCTCACAGGCAGGGTTGAGCTACAATGAGCAGTTCTTC.